One sample yielded the 3 T cell receptor beta chains listed below, sequenced in a study of OX40 agonist ivuxolimab in advanced cancers. Generated by immunoSEQ multiplex PCR, the TCRdb table keeps only in-frame clones and is missing some. Among tens of thousands of clones, 85% were seen once, and the ten largest hold roughly 0.9%. The sequencing here drew on CD4+ or CD8+ T cells sorted from blood, taken in a trial of the OX40 agonist ivuxolimab. Receptor source: an adult with an advanced solid tumor such as melanoma, head and neck, liver or kidney cancer.

The rearrangement links TRBV6-5 to TRBJ1-1, with 8 bases fitting TRBD1. Per the germline V gene, CDR1 is MNHEY and CDR2 is SVGAGI. Trimming cost V 6 bases and J 4 bases; bases outside gene matches: 7. The CDR3 consists of 14 residues. The CDR3: CASSLQGVVTEAFF. The CDR3 nucleotides are TGTGCCAGCAGCTTACAGGGGGTGGTCACTGAAGCTTTCTTT.

The chain links TRBV7-9 to TRBJ1-5; no definite D call. Germline CDR1 reads SEHNR; CDR2 reads FQNEAQ (reference sequence). The CDR3 contains 15 residues. The V and J ends lost 5 bases and 0 bases respectively, with 11 bases between them. The CDR3 sequence is CASSLGSDSNQPQHF. CDR3 sequence (DNA): TGTGCCAGCAGCCTCGGGAGCGATAGCAATCAGCCCCAGCATTTT.

The chain recombines TRBV5-1 with TRBJ1-1, with 9 bases lining up with TRBD1. Losses at the gene ends were 6 bases for V and 4 bases for J; bases not matched to a gene: 10. The CDR3 is made up of 15 amino acids. Germline loops: CDR1 SGHRS, CDR2 YFSETQ. CDR3 DNA: TGCGCCAGCAACGATCTACAGGGGGCCGGCACTGAAGCTTTCTTT. This encodes CASNDLQGAGTEAFF.